This T cell receptor beta chain was found in a study of control samples from healthy donors and cancer patients. Assay: immunoSEQ multiplex PCR; the TCRdb copy retains only in-frame clones and omits some. The sample shows tens of thousands of clones, 75% to 90% of them seen only once. This CDR3 has 15 residues. Germline CDR1 and CDR2: SGHNT and YENEEA. A word on this clone: One end of the junction is discordant with germline, which a read error may explain.

Sequenced input: blood. This TCR was recovered from a man in his fifties in good health. J is TRBJ2-3 and V is TRBV11-3, with 8 positions matching TRBD2. The CDR3, as DNA: TGTGCCGGCAGCCGGGGACTAGACTTCACAGATACGCAGTATTTT. Amino acid sequence: CAGSRGLDFTDTQYF.